Following are 30 T cell receptor beta chains from one sample sequenced in a study of blood T cell repertoires in COVID-19. Generated by immunoSEQ multiplex PCR, the TCRdb table keeps only in-frame clones and is missing some. The sample includes some 42,000 clones, about 82% of them seen just once. The sequenced material came from peripheral blood. These TCRs come from a man aged 50-59 years with active COVID-19.

CDR3 loop: CASSVGDSTEAFF. CDR3 sequence (DNA): TGTGCCAGCAGCGTGGGCGATTCCACTGAAGCTTTCTTT. J is TRBJ1-1 and V is TRBV9, with D unresolved. Germline assignment: CDR1 SGDLS and CDR2 YYNGEE. Trimming stripped 2 bases from V and 4 bases from J, with 9 bases between. This CDR3 region has 13 residues.

The rearrangement links TRBV7-3 to TRBJ2-1, with D possibly being TRBD1 (6 bases). The length of the CDR3 is 15 residues. CDR1 SGHTA and CDR2 FQGTGA come from the germline V gene. V was trimmed by 5 bases and J by 4 bases, leaving 15 bases between them. CDR3 region: CASSQDRGEYNEQFF. The CDR3 DNA reads as TGTGCCAGCAGCCAGGACAGAGGTGAATACAATGAGCAGTTCTTC.

The chain combines TRBV9 with TRBJ2-4, with TRBD1 identical over 7 bases. Looked up from germline, CDR1 is SGDLS and CDR2 is YYNGEE. CDR3 size: 15 residues. Trimming at V came to 3 bases and at J to 11 bases, leaving 14 bases not matched to a gene. The CDR3 loop reads CASSATGTDTRVQYF. CDR3 DNA: TGTGCCAGCAGCGCCACTGGGACAGATACTCGAGTTCAGTACTTC.

The chain employs TRBV2 and TRBJ2-3; 7 bases agree with TRBD1. Trimming removed 6 bases from V and 0 bases from J; junction bases left unmatched: 9. Germline CDR1 and CDR2: SNHLY and FYNNEI. The CDR3 sequence is 16 residues long. In DNA, the CDR3 is TGTGCCAGCAGCGAGCGGACAGGAGCCAGCACAGATACGCAGTATTTT. Encoded protein: CASSERTGASTDTQYF.

The J gene is TRBJ2-1, the V gene TRBV11-2, with 10 bases identical to TRBD1. V shed 1 base, J shed 13 bases, and the junction held 13 bases outside the gene matches. Germline CDR1 and CDR2: SGHAT and FQNNGV. The CDR3 runs to 16 residues. The CDR3 nucleotides are TGTGCCAGCAGCTTAGGGGGGACAGGGGAGGTTCCGGGCCAGTTCTTC. Its translation is CASSLGGTGEVPGQFF.

The chain uses TRBV7-9 and TRBJ2-7; no clear D gene. The V end was cut by 1 base, the J end by 3 bases, with 4 bases between. CDR3 length: 12 residues. In germline, CDR1 is SEHNR, CDR2 FQNEAQ (reference sequence). CDR3 bases: TGTGCCAGCAGCTTAGACTACTACGAGCAGTACTTC. Protein: CASSLDYYEQYF.

The V call is TRBV7-9, the J call TRBJ2-1, with D maybe TRBD1 (6 bases). Germline CDR1 is SEHNR and CDR2 is FQNEAQ (reference sequence). The CDR3 is 15 residues long. V was shortened by 5 bases and J by 6 bases, with 17 bases between the two germline ends. The chain's CDR3 is CASSHRQVFGNEQFF. The CDR3 DNA sequence: TGTGCCAGCAGCCATAGACAGGTTTTTGGCAATGAGCAGTTCTTC.

This clone was seen a single time. This chain joins TRBV6-4 and TRBJ2-2; possible D gene TRBD2, 6 bases. Trimming stripped 4 bases from V and 0 bases from J, with 12 bases between. The CDR3 is made up of 16 amino acids. Germline CDR1 and CDR2: MRHNA and SNTAGT. In DNA, the CDR3 is TGTGCCAGCAGTGTGGCGGGGTCTACGAACACCGGGGAGCTGTTTTTT. Its translation: CASSVAGSTNTGELFF.

This chain links TRBV29-1 with TRBJ1-1; D is possibly TRBD1 (6 bases). Germline V gives CDR1 SQVTM, CDR2 ANQGSEA. The V end was cut by 6 bases, the J end by 1 base, with 12 bases between. This CDR3 comprises 13 residues. The chain's CDR3 is CSVYRDANTEAFF. Written as DNA, the CDR3 is TGCAGCGTGTACAGGGATGCGAACACTGAAGCTTTCTTT. The full variable domain, its missing parts supplied by reference TRBV29-1 and TRBJ1-1, is SAVISQKPSRDICQRGTSLTIQCQVDSQVTMMFWYRQQPGQSLTLIATANQGSEATYESGFVIDKFPISRPNLTFSTLTVSNMSPEDSSIYLCSVYRDANTEAFFGQGTRLTVV.

The CDR3 loop is CASRGLRTEAFF. CDR3 sequence (DNA): TGTGCCAGCAGGGGGCTAAGGACTGAAGCTTTCTTT. The chain combines TRBV5-6 with TRBJ1-1; D is perhaps TRBD1 (5 bases). This CDR3 spans 12 amino acids. Germline lookup yields CDR1 SGHDT and CDR2 YYEEEE. V lost 5 bases and J 5 bases, leaving 10 bases between the germline ends.

The chain couples TRBV5-4 to TRBJ1-1; TRBD1 agrees at 7 bases. CDR3 length: 15 amino acids. CDR1 is SGHNT, CDR2 YYREEE, per germline (reference sequence). V was pared by 0 bases and J by 4 bases, with 6 bases of the junction left unmatched. CDR3 sequence reads: CASSLARGAVTEAFF. In nucleotides, the CDR3 is TGTGCCAGCAGCTTGGCCAGGGGGGCAGTCACTGAAGCTTTCTTT.

CDR3 nucleotides: TGCGCCAGCAGCCAAGTCGGAGACAGTTACAATGAGCAGTTCTTC. Translating it yields CASSQVGDSYNEQFF. J is TRBJ2-1 and V is TRBV4-1, with a weak D call TRBD1 (5 bases). CDR1 is MGHRA and CDR2 is YSYEKL in the germline V gene. This CDR3 has 15 amino acids. Trimming took 1 base from V and 4 from J, leaving 11 bases between them.

This clone was seen just once. The J gene is TRBJ2-5, the V gene TRBV2; 14 positions match TRBD2. CDR1 is SNHLY, CDR2 FYNNEI, per germline. The CDR3 loop spans 17 amino acids. Trimming removed 6 bases from V and 7 bases from J; junction bases left unmatched: 13. The CDR3 loop reads CASRAGTSGGGGGTQYF. Here the CDR3 DNA reads TGTGCCAGCAGAGCCGGGACTAGCGGGGGAGGAGGTGGGACCCAGTACTTC.

The V gene is TRBV7-8, the J gene TRBJ1-1; D is possibly TRBD1 (5 bases). The CDR3 sequence is 14 residues long. Germline lookup yields CDR1 SGHVS and CDR2 FQNEAQ. The V gene lost 5 bases and the J gene lost 4 bases, with 14 bases spanning the gap. This CDR3 is CASSPFSRATEAFF. In DNA, the CDR3 is TGTGCCAGCAGCCCGTTTTCCAGGGCCACTGAAGCTTTCTTT.

The chain combines TRBV19 with TRBJ1-3, with 7 positions matching TRBD1. In germline, CDR1 is LNHDA, CDR2 SQIVND (reference sequence). The J segment lost 2 bases and the V segment lost 4 bases, leaving 5 bases of the junction unmatched. CDR3 length: 15 residues. CDR3 in DNA: TGTGCCAGTAGTAGCCTCGACAGGGCTGGAAACACCATATATTTT. Translated: CASSSLDRAGNTIYF.

J is TRBJ2-1 and V is TRBV2; 10 bases are a match to TRBD2. The CDR3 covers 15 residues. V shed 4 bases and J 5 bases; nucleotides not matched to a gene: 5. The germline gives CDR1 SNHLY, CDR2 FYNNEI. Here the CDR3 reads CASSAGTSVNNEQFF. CDR3 DNA sequence: TGTGCCAGCAGTGCAGGGACTAGCGTGAACAATGAGCAGTTCTTC.

The chain combines TRBV11-2 with TRBJ1-1; 7 positions match TRBD1. Germline-derived CDR1 and CDR2 are SGHAT and FQNNGV. The length of the CDR3 is 16 residues. J gave up 1 base and V 5 bases, and 10 bases lay outside the gene matches. The CDR3 bases are TGTGCCAGCAGCCCGACGACAGGGTCAAAGAACACTGAAGCTTTCTTT. Its translation: CASSPTTGSKNTEAFF.

The rearrangement joins TRBV10-3 to TRBJ2-7; TRBD2 matches at 7 bases. V was clipped by 0 bases and J by 2 bases; unmatched bases: 7. CDR1 and CDR2 (germline): ENHRY, SYGVKD. This CDR3 has 16 amino acids. CDR3 coding DNA: TGTGCCATCAGTGAGTCCGGGCGGGGGAACCCCTACGAGCAGTACTTC. It encodes CAISESGRGNPYEQYF.

The chain couples TRBV11-2 to TRBJ2-5; the match to TRBD2 covers 7 bases. Germline trimming cut 5 bases from V and 3 bases from J; bases unmatched to any gene: 18. CDR1 is SGHAT, CDR2 FQNNGV, per germline. The CDR3 loop spans 18 amino acids. CDR3 in DNA: TGTGCCAGCAGCGCCATTTATCAATTCATTGCGGGGGAAGAGACCCAGTACTTC. Amino acid sequence: CASSAIYQFIAGEETQYF.

The V call is TRBV5-4, the J call TRBJ2-7, with TRBD1 matching over 10 bases. From germline, CDR1 is SGHNT and CDR2 YYREEE (reference sequence). J lost 3 bases, V lost 2 bases, and 2 bases had no gene match. This CDR3 has 14 amino acids. CDR3 loop: CASSFDRGLYEQYF. The CDR3 bases are TGTGCCAGCAGCTTCGACAGGGGGCTCTACGAGCAGTACTTC. The full variable domain, completed using reference TRBV5-4 and TRBJ2-7, is ETGVTQSPTHLIKTRGQQVTLRCSSQSGHNTVSWYQQALGQGPQFIFQYYREEENGRGNFPPRFSGLQFPNYSSELNVNALELDDSALYLCASSFDRGLYEQYFGPGTRLTVT.

For this clone: One junction end does not reproduce the germline sequence, and a read error may be involved. The chain has TRBV27 and TRBJ2-7; 9 bases are a match to TRBD1. In germline, CDR1 is MNHEY, CDR2 SMNVEV (reference sequence). The CDR3 runs to 15 residues. CDR3 nucleotide sequence: TGTGCCAGCAGTATATCAAGAGGACAGGGGATGGAGCAGTACTTC. Protein sequence: CASSISRGQGMEQYF.

V gene TRBV6-6 combines with J gene TRBJ2-7; unclear D gene. The CDR3 consists of 13 residues. V was cut by 5 bases and J by 7 bases, with 15 bases left in between. Germline V gene data show CDR1 as MNHNY and CDR2 as SVGAGI (reference sequence). The CDR3 DNA follows: TGTGCCAGCAGTCCCTCACTATTTTGGGAGCAGTACTTC. Encoded protein: CASSPSLFWEQYF.

This clone was recorded once. The J gene is TRBJ2-2, the V gene TRBV10-3; 7 bases map to TRBD2. Germline loops: CDR1 ENHRY, CDR2 SYGVKD. The CDR3 length is 17 residues. With V trimmed by 3 bases and J by 1 base, 8 bases remained unmatched. The CDR3 loop is CAISDFVSSGNTGELFF. In DNA, the CDR3 is TGTGCCATCAGTGATTTCGTGTCTAGCGGGAACACCGGGGAGCTGTTTTTT.

The chain combines TRBV6-4 with TRBJ1-1; 8 nucleotides line up with TRBD1. Trimming cost V 4 bases and J 6 bases; bases outside gene matches: 4. This CDR3 comprises 13 residues. Germline V gene sequence: CDR1 MRHNA, CDR2 SNTAGT. This CDR3 is CASSARTGSEAFF. In DNA form, the CDR3 reads TGTGCCAGCAGTGCACGGACAGGGTCTGAAGCTTTCTTT.

As concerns this clone: The sample holds other DNA sequences that translate to the same CDR3. V usage is TRBV11-1 and J usage is TRBJ2-3; 11 bases are shared with TRBD2. V was pared by 3 bases and J by 1 base, with 3 bases of the junction left unmatched. Germline-derived CDR1 and CDR2 are SGHAT and FQDESV (reference sequence). The CDR3 has 16 residues. CDR3 loop: CASSFLTSGGTDTQYF. CDR3 nucleotides: TGTGCCAGCAGCTTTTTGACTAGCGGGGGCACAGATACGCAGTATTTT.

The chain recombines TRBV29-1 with TRBJ1-1; a possible D gene is TRBD1 (5 bases). Germline-derived CDR1 and CDR2 are SQVTM and ANQGSEA. The CDR3 contains 13 residues. Trimming took 7 bases from V and 1 from J, leaving 13 bases between them. CDR3 residues: CSARQSSNTEAFF. CDR3 coding DNA: TGCAGCGCCAGACAGTCCTCGAACACTGAAGCTTTCTTT.

This clone was seen only once. The rearrangement joins TRBV7-3 to TRBJ2-3; a possible D gene is TRBD2 (5 bases). The CDR3 is 14 amino acids. CDR1 is SGHTA and CDR2 is FQGTGA in the germline V gene. The V end lost 3 bases, the J end lost 0 bases, and 7 bases lay between the germline ends. The DNA for the CDR3 is TGTGCCAGCAGCTTGACGGGAAGCACAGATACGCAGTATTTT. This codes for CASSLTGSTDTQYF.

V usage is TRBV10-3 and J usage is TRBJ2-3, with a possible D match to TRBD2 (6 bases). Germline V gene data show CDR1 as ENHRY and CDR2 as SYGVKD. This CDR3 comprises 15 residues. V gave up 0 bases and J gave up 4 bases, with 11 bases separating them. In DNA, the CDR3 is TGTGCCATCAGTGAGTCCACAACTAGCCCAGATACGCAGTATTTT. Translation: CAISESTTSPDTQYF.

In its sample, this clone was seen once. The chain has TRBV14 and TRBJ1-2, with D possibly TRBD1 on 5 matching bases. This CDR3 comprises 12 residues. The germline V and J ends were trimmed by 4 bases and 4 bases, with 7 bases remaining between them. CDR1 SGHDN and CDR2 FVKESK come from the germline V gene. The CDR3, as DNA: TGTGCCAGCAGCCCCGGGGGCTATGGCTACACCTTC. Translation gives CASSPGGYGYTF.

J is TRBJ2-5 and V is TRBV18, with D maybe TRBD2 (6 bases). Germline V lookup: CDR1 KGHSH, CDR2 LQKENI. The CDR3 length is 15 residues. Trimming cost V 2 bases and J 1 base, with 11 bases left between them. The CDR3 reads CASSPILAAQETQYF. The DNA for the CDR3 is TGTGCCAGCTCACCAATTTTAGCGGCCCAAGAGACCCAGTACTTC.